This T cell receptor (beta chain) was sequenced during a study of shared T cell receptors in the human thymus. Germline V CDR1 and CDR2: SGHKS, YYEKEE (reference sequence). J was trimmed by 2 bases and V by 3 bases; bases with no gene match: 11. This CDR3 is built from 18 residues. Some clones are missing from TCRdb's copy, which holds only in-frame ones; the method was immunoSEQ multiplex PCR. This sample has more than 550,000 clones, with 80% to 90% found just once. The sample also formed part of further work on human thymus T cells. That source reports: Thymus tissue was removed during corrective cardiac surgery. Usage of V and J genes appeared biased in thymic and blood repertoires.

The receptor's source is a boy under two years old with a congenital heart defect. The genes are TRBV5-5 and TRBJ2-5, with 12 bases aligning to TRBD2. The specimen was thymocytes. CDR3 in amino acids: CASSYSHRTSGVQETQYF. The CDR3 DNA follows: TGTGCCAGCAGCTATTCCCACCGGACTAGCGGGGTTCAAGAGACCCAGTACTTC.